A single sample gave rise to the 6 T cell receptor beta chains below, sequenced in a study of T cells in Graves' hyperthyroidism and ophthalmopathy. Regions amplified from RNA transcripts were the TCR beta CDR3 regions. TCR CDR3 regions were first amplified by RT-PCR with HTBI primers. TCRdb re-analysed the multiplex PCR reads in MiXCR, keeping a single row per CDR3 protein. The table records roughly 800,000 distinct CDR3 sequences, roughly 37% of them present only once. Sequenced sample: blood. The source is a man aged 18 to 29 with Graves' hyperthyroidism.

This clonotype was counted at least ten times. The CDR3 coding sequence is TGCAGCGTTGATTTGGGGCGCGGCGGGAACGAGCAGTACTTC. It is translated as CSVDLGRGGNEQYF. V usage is TRBV29-1 and J usage is TRBJ2-7; D is possibly TRBD2 (6 bases). CDR3 length: 14 residues. CDR1 is SQVTM and CDR2 is ANQGSEA in the germline V gene. With 3 bases removed from V and 5 bases from J, the gap between germline ends came to 17 bases.

CDR3 DNA: TGCAGCGTTGGAGATTCCGGGACCCCCGGGGAGCTGTTTTTT. Translated, it gives CSVGDSGTPGELFF. The rearrangement uses TRBV29-1 and TRBJ2-2, with D perhaps given as TRBD1 or TRBD2 (5 bases each). Germline CDR1 reads SQVTM; CDR2 reads ANQGSEA. This CDR3 has 14 amino acids. V was trimmed by 4 bases and J by 6 bases, leaving 15 bases between them.

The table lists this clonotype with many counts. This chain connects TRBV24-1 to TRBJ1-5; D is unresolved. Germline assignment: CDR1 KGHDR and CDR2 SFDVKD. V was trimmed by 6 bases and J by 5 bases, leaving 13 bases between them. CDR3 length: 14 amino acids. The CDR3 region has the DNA TGTGCCACCAGTTACAAGAAAAGGCATCAGCCCCAGCATTTT. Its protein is CATSYKKRHQPQHF.

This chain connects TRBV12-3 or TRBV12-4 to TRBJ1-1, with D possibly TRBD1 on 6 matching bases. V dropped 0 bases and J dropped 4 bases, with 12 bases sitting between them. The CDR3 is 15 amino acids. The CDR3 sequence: CASSLAQNRATEAFF. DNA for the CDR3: TGTGCCAGCAGTTTAGCGCAAAACAGGGCCACTGAAGCTTTCTTT.

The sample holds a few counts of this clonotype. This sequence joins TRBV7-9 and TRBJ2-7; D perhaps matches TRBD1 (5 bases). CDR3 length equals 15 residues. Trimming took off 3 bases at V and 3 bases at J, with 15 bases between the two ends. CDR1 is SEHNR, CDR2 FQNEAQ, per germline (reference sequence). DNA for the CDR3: TGTGCCAGCAGCTTGAGTCAGGCAGGGCACTACGAGCAGTACTTC. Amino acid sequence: CASSLSQAGHYEQYF.

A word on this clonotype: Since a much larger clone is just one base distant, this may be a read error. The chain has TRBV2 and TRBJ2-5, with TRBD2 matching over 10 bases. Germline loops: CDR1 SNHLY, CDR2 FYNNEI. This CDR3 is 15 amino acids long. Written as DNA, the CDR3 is TGTGCCAGCGGTGATCTTGCTAGCGGGGGTGGGACCCAGTACTTC. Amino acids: CASGDLASGGGTQYF.